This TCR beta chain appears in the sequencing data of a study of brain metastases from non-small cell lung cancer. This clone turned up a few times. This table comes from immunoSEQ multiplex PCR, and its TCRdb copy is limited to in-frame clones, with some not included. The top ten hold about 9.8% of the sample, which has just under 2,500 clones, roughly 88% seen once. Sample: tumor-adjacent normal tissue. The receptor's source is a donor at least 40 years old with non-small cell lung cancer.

The CDR3 sequence is CASSLLEGQPQHF. CDR3 sequence (DNA): TGTGCCAGCAGTTTATTGGAGGGGCAGCCCCAGCATTTT. This sequence joins TRBV12-3 or TRBV12-4 and TRBJ1-5, with D maybe TRBD1 (5 bases). The CDR3 runs to 13 residues. Trimming shortened V by 2 bases and J by 7 bases, and 9 bases separated the two germline ends.